The rows below give T cell receptor beta chains drawn from one sample of a study of glioma-infiltrating T cells after dendritic cell vaccination. Using immunoSEQ multiplex PCR, the repertoire was profiled, and TCRdb retains in-frame clones only, with some absent. The top ten clones hold under 7% of a sample with 70,000 to 100,000 clones, around 83% of them seen once. The specimen comprised blood, sampled after dendritic cell vaccination. The receptors here all came from a human donor with glioblastoma. The CDR3 runs from the conserved cysteine through the conserved F or W. The D gene is left open where the match is weak. Rows give clone size only sometimes, using once, few, many, or a class for an expanded clone.

abundance	v_gene	d_gene	j_gene	CDR3aa	CDR3nt
.	TRBV5-1	TRBD1	TRBJ1-1	CASSGGTGADTEAFF	TGCGCCAGCAGCGGAGGGACAGGGGCGGACACTGAAGCTTTCTTT
.	TRBV5-4	.	TRBJ2-3	CASSLFSVSSTDTQYF	TGTGCCAGCAGCTTATTTTCCGTTTCTAGCACAGATACGCAGTATTTT
.	TRBV9	.	TRBJ1-1	CASSGTWATEAFF	TGTGCCAGCAGCGGAACTTGGGCCACTGAAGCTTTCTTT
.	TRBV11-2	.	TRBJ1-2	CASSLSHNYGYTF	TGTGCCAGCAGCTTGAGCCATAACTATGGCTACACCTTC
.	TRBV27	.	TRBJ2-5	CASSPAGEETQYF	TGTGCCAGCAGTCCGGCAGGGGAAGAGACCCAGTACTTC
.	TRBV5-1	.	TRBJ1-4	CASGADATNEKLFF	TGCGCCAGCGGGGCAGACGCAACTAATGAAAAACTGTTTTTT
.	TRBV5-6	.	TRBJ2-3	CASSFKSIFFTDTQYF	TGTGCCAGCAGCTTTAAGAGTATATTCTTCACGGATACGCAGTATTTT
.	TRBV10-3	.	TRBJ1-2	CAISEALGGVYGYTF	TGTGCCATCAGTGAGGCGTTGGGGGGAGTCTATGGCTACACCTTC
.	TRBV25-1	.	TRBJ1-4	CASSEYSLTADEKLFF	TGTGCCAGCAGTGAATATAGCTTGACAGCCGATGAAAAACTGTTTTTT
.	TRBV7-9	.	TRBJ2-7	CASSPGDGSYEQYF	TGTGCCAGCAGTCCAGGTGACGGTTCCTACGAGCAGTACTTC
.	TRBV7-3	.	TRBJ1-5	CASSLMPRGSNQPQHF	TGTGCCAGCAGCTTAATGCCTAGAGGTAGCAATCAGCCCCAGCATTTT
.	TRBV4-1	TRBD2	TRBJ2-1	CASSQGVLAGQRNEQFF	TGCGCCAGCAGCCAAGGCGTACTAGCGGGACAGAGGAATGAGCAGTTCTTC
.	TRBV20-1	.	TRBJ1-1	CSASTVIAFF	TGCAGTGCTAGCACAGTCATAGCTTTCTTT
.	TRBV7-3	.	TRBJ2-2	CASSPSGGTEHTGELFF	TGTGCCAGCAGCCCATCGGGGGGGACAGAGCACACCGGGGAGCTGTTTTTT
.	TRBV7-8	.	TRBJ1-3	CASRPRGSGNTIYF	TGTGCCAGCAGACCTAGGGGCTCTGGAAACACCATATATTTT
.	TRBV6-1	TRBD1	TRBJ1-1	CASSEVQGDTEAFF	TGTGCCAGCAGTGAAGTACAGGGGGACACTGAAGCTTTCTTT
.	TRBV7-2	.	TRBJ2-2	CASSAGRTTGELFF	TGTGCCAGCAGCGCGGGACGGACCACCGGGGAGCTGTTTTTT
.	TRBV7-2	TRBD1	TRBJ2-7	CASSLAGTGEYEQYF	TGTGCCAGCAGCTTAGCCGGGACAGGGGAATACGAGCAGTACTTC
.	TRBV29-1	TRBD1	TRBJ2-7	CSVARDRGYEQYF	TGCAGCGTTGCCCGGGACAGGGGCTACGAGCAGTACTTC
.	TRBV5-1	.	TRBJ2-5	CASSSRGHSKGGQETQYF	TGCGCCAGCAGCTCGAGGGGGCACTCGAAGGGGGGTCAAGAGACCCAGTACTTC
.	TRBV27	.	TRBJ1-1	CASSLGGKTEAFF	TGTGCCAGCAGCCTGGGGGGGAAGACTGAAGCTTTCTTT
.	TRBV7-9	.	TRBJ1-2	CASSFTTGTDGYTF	TGTGCCAGCAGCTTCACCACAGGGACCGATGGCTACACCTTC
.	TRBV13	.	TRBJ2-1	CASINRGGTPSSYNEQFF	TGTGCCAGCATCAATAGGGGGGGGACTCCAAGCTCCTACAATGAGCAGTTCTTC
.	TRBV29-1	.	TRBJ1-2	CSVDEGSSGGYTF	TGCAGCGTTGATGAGGGCTCCTCGGGTGGCTACACCTTC
.	TRBV5-1	TRBD1	TRBJ2-5	CASSLGPGTEQETQYF	TGCGCCAGCAGCTTGGGCCCAGGGACAGAACAAGAGACCCAGTACTTC
.	TRBV7-7	.	TRBJ2-1	CASSLDRSNEQFF	TGTGCCAGCAGCTTAGATCGGAGCAATGAGCAGTTCTTC
.	TRBV7-6	.	TRBJ2-7	CASSLQENSYEQYF	TGTGCCAGCAGCCTACAGGAGAACTCCTACGAGCAGTACTTC
.	TRBV7-9	.	TRBJ1-1	CASSFTRGGDTEAFF	TGTGCCAGCAGCTTTACAAGAGGGGGGGACACTGAAGCTTTCTTT
.	TRBV9	.	TRBJ2-3	CASSLSAADTQYF	TGTGCCAGCAGCCTCTCGGCGGCAGATACGCAGTATTTT
.	TRBV5-4	TRBD1	TRBJ1-6	CASSGPDRQKSPLHF	TGTGCCAGCAGCGGTCCGGACAGGCAAAAATCACCCCTCCACTTT
.	TRBV30	.	TRBJ2-5	CAWSGSAGTQYF	TGTGCCTGGAGTGGTTCGGCGGGGACCCAGTACTTC
few	TRBV6-6	.	TRBJ1-3	CASSYDGTSGNTIYF	TGTGCCAGCAGTTACGACGGGACATCGGGAAACACCATATATTTT
once	TRBV19	.	TRBJ2-5	CASSPRDIGETQYF	TGTGCCAGTAGTCCAAGGGACATCGGGGAGACCCAGTACTTC
once	TRBV25-1	TRBD1	TRBJ1-1	CASSELGTDRPNTEAFF	TGTGCCAGCAGTGAGCTTGGGACAGACAGACCGAACACTGAAGCTTTCTTT
.	TRBV6-5	.	TRBJ1-1	CASSREGGSNTEAFF	TGTGCCAGCAGCCGCGAGGGAGGTTCCAACACTGAAGCTTTCTTT
.	TRBV6-5	.	TRBJ1-4	CASTTREGSEKLFF	TGTGCCAGCACCACACGAGAGGGCTCCGAAAAACTGTTTTTT
.	TRBV9	.	TRBJ1-2	CASSSGLNYGYTF	TGTGCCAGCAGCTCAGGGTTAAACTATGGCTACACCTTC
.	TRBV25-1	.	TRBJ1-1	CASQGRNTEAFF	TGTGCCAGCCAGGGGAGGAACACTGAAGCTTTCTTT
.	TRBV29-1	.	TRBJ1-1	CSGGFTDTEAFF	TGCAGCGGAGGGTTCACGGACACTGAAGCTTTCTTT
.	TRBV6-1	.	TRBJ1-1	CATSLDLTGTEAFF	TGTGCCACCTCCTTGGACCTAACGGGGACTGAAGCTTTCTTT
.	TRBV5-6	.	TRBJ2-5	CASSFGGETQYF	TGTGCCAGCAGCTTCGGAGGTGAGACCCAGTACTTC
few	TRBV4-3	TRBD2	TRBJ2-1	CASRRGLAGVYEQFF	TGCGCCAGCCGGAGGGGACTAGCGGGGGTCTATGAGCAGTTCTTC
.	TRBV7-8	.	TRBJ2-2	CTTAPRDTSTGELFF	TGTACTACAGCACCTCGGGACACTTCCACCGGGGAGCTGTTTTTT
.	TRBV28	.	TRBJ2-7	CASSSLTRFGYEQYF	TGTGCCAGCAGCTCCCTGACACGGTTTGGGTACGAGCAGTACTTC
.	TRBV11-2	.	TRBJ2-5	CASRLNGEETQYF	TGTGCCAGCAGGCTCAACGGGGAAGAGACCCAGTACTTC
.	TRBV9	TRBD1	TRBJ2-2	CASSGRDRGVAGELFF	TGTGCCAGCAGCGGACGCGACAGGGGGGTGGCCGGGGAGCTGTTTTTT
.	TRBV9	.	TRBJ2-1	CASSPSRGEQFF	TGTGCCAGCAGCCCTAGTCGGGGTGAGCAGTTCTTC
.	TRBV5-6	TRBD1	TRBJ1-1	CASSVPGTGNTEAFF	TGTGCCAGCAGCGTTCCCGGGACAGGGAACACTGAAGCTTTCTTT
few	TRBV7-2	TRBD2	TRBJ2-2	CASSLVGSGGQNTGELFF	TGTGCCAGCAGCTTAGTGGGTAGCGGGGGGCAGAACACCGGGGAGCTGTTTTTT
few	TRBV30	.	TRBJ1-2	CAWSESNGDYTF	TGTGCCTGGAGCGAAAGCAACGGGGACTACACCTTC
few	TRBV30	.	TRBJ1-2	CAWSPTTTGGYTF	TGTGCCTGGAGTCCGACCACAACGGGTGGCTACACCTTC
.	TRBV6-5	.	TRBJ2-7	CASSSQRISYEQYF	TGTGCCAGCAGTTCACAGAGAATCTCCTACGAGCAGTACTTC
.	TRBV7-7	TRBD1	TRBJ2-5	CASSPNVGQGPRETQYF	TGTGCTAGCAGCCCCAACGTAGGACAGGGGCCTCGAGAGACCCAGTACTTC